This is a list of T cell receptor beta chains from one sample in a study of T-cell memory formation after mild COVID-19. TCRdb reprocessed the 5' RACE reads via MiXCR and lists one record per CDR3 protein. The data contain about 390,000 distinct CDR3 sequences, approximately 15% of them singletons. The sample taken for sequencing was PBMCs or a T cell subset sorted from them (not recorded which). All receptors derive from a man between 18 and 29 years old who had mild COVID-19 (a few samples of this study predate the infection). Cell type and time point are not known. Each CDR3 is given with its conserved first and last residue.

j_gene | v_gene | CDR3aa
TRBJ2-1 | TRBV20-1 | CSARERGFRDNEQFF
TRBJ2-5 | TRBV5-1 | CASSFGHRETQYF
TRBJ2-7 | TRBV7-4 | CASSWDLRTESSYEQYF
TRBJ1-1 | TRBV6-5 | CASIQGAEAFF
TRBJ2-1 | TRBV10-3 | CAIRRGDEQFF
TRBJ1-2 | TRBV12-3/TRBV12-4 | CASSLRAVNYGYTF
TRBJ1-5 | TRBV27 | CASGRQGANQPQHF
TRBJ1-1 | TRBV6-2/TRBV6-3 | CASSKPPALLNTEAFF
TRBJ1-2 | TRBV4-3 | CASSPQGQGKLAGYTF
TRBJ1-2 | TRBV6-5 | CASSEGLGYGYTF
TRBJ1-1 | TRBV4-2 | CASSPRGTEAFF
TRBJ1-1 | TRBV19 | CARTDRGLNTEAFF
TRBJ1-3 | TRBV7-5 | CISVPEAPRRPGTSSGNTIYF
TRBJ2-7 | TRBV6-6 | CASSYSRDRTREQYF
TRBJ1-1 | TRBV6-6 | CASSSAPVFLAFF
TRBJ2-2 | TRBV7-6 | CASSERSGGPNTGELFF
TRBJ2-1 | TRBV25-1 | CASSGAGGPHNEQFF
TRBJ2-1 | TRBV2 | CASSEMGQGYNEQFF
TRBJ2-1 | TRBV4-3 | CASSQVGGLDRAFTNLNNEQFF
TRBJ1-1 | TRBV18 | CASSPTQGGNTEAFF
TRBJ1-1 | TRBV7-9 | CASRRGITEAFF
TRBJ2-3 | TRBV7-3 | CASSARLEDTQYF
TRBJ1-1 | TRBV6-7 | CASKGAKARPSKAFF
TRBJ2-2 | TRBV5-1 | CASSRDTETGELFF
TRBJ2-7 | TRBV27 | CASRVTGGDEQYF
TRBJ1-1 | TRBV15 | CATSRDGQVGWGNTEAFF
TRBJ2-3 | TRBV9 | CASSTHALRPDTQYF
TRBJ2-5 | TRBV24-1 | CATSDLLRDLKETQYF
TRBJ2-4 | TRBV6-5 | CASSYSRWSGGAWENIQYF
TRBJ2-5 | TRBV15 | CATSSLRETQYF
TRBJ2-2 | TRBV7-2 | CASSSYFWNTGELFF
TRBJ1-5 | TRBV6-5 | CASSRQGSQPQHF
TRBJ2-7 | TRBV6-2/TRBV6-3 | CASSFDRNLRDEQYF
TRBJ1-5 | TRBV7-2 | CASSSAGDQPQHF
TRBJ2-3 | TRBV5-1 | CASSFGFASGFQDTQYF
TRBJ2-1 | TRBV20-1 | CSARDDPTEQFF
TRBJ1-1 | TRBV27 | CASSFRGKDTEAFF
TRBJ1-4 | TRBV5-1 | CASSLESLGEKLFF
TRBJ2-3 | TRBV27 | CASSLDEGADTQYF
TRBJ2-7 | TRBV6-5 | CASSYSLGIYEQYF
TRBJ1-5 | TRBV7-9 | CASSLDVGGAGQPQHF
TRBJ2-1 | TRBV3-1 | CASSPRGWGNEQFF
TRBJ2-5 | TRBV29-1 | CSASGAQETQYF
TRBJ2-3 | TRBV12-3/TRBV12-4 | CASSSTSGALIYTQYF
TRBJ1-5 | TRBV20-1 | CSAAPDAYQPQHF
TRBJ2-1 | TRBV4-1 | CASSQEQNLPRVLVAYNEQFF
TRBJ1-3 | TRBV4-1 | CASSLHFWGDRNTIYF
TRBJ2-3 | TRBV7-6 | CASSLAGGSGDTQYF
TRBJ2-1 | TRBV7-6 | CASSSGLAGLYNEQFF
TRBJ2-1 | TRBV3-1 | CASSQQGQIAYNEQFF
TRBJ1-4 | TRBV7-2 | CASSLWFGPTWELFF
TRBJ2-2 | TRBV19 | CASSIGQNTGELFF